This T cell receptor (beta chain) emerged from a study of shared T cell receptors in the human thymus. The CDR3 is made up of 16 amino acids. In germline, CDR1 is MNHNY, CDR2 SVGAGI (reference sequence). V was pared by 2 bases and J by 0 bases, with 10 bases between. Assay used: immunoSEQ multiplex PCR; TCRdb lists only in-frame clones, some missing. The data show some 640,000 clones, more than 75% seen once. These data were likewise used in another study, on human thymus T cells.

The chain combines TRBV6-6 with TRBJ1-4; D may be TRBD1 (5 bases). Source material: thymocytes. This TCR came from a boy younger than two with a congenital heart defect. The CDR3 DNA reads TGTGCCAGCAGTTACCGGGGACTCCCAACTAATGAAAAACTGTTTTTT. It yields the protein CASSYRGLPTNEKLFF.